The following is a TCR beta chain sequence with its context. What it binds is not known. The data originate from a study of blood T cells in healthy people across ages. General observations from the study: Unsorted PBMC material precluded a definitive naive versus antigen-experienced comparison. Whereas aged donors had fewer naive CD4+ cells, long-lived donors had more of them and higher diversity. Roughly linear declines in TCR beta diversity per million T cells occurred with age.

V lost 5 bases and J lost 0, with 21 bases in between. The germline V gene encodes CDR1 PRHDT and CDR2 FYEKMQ (reference sequence). The CDR3 has 18 residues. A minimum of 6 million PBMCs was isolated per sample. The use of a sample-barcoded 5' primer and a J-beta primer mix characterized a second PCR of about 6 to 12 cycles. TCRdb independently ran MiXCR on the 5' RACE reads; one entry per CDR3 protein. The sample records under 2,000,000 distinct CDR3 sequences, around half being singletons. The chain carries TRBV13 and TRBJ2-3; possible D gene TRBD1, 6 bases. The specimen was blood. The clonotype originates from a woman aged 35 to 49 in good health. In DNA form, the CDR3 reads TGTGCCAGCAGCCCGACAACAGGGTCGAGGGATAGCACAGATACGCAGTATTTT. This gives the protein CASSPTTGSRDSTDTQYF.